This TCR beta chain comes out of a study of early T cells in non-severe SARS-CoV-2 infection (dated by TCRdb to 2020 to 2022). Describing the broader study: TCR sequencing used bulk RNA from unsorted whole blood, so alpha and beta chains could not be paired. Results the study describes overall, beyond this receptor: VDJdb matching was skewed toward anti-spike CD8 responses, so virus-specific expansions were likely underestimated and private and CD4 specificities were missed.

The library was generated by 5' RACE. Instrument on record: NextSeq 500. The TCR library protocol attached unique molecular identifiers to individual cDNA molecules to correct for sequencing error and PCR bias. Sequencing covered both TCR alpha and beta chains, and within each sample the abundances of alpha and beta sequences were tightly co-correlated. For the original study's pipeline: Decombinator V4 was used to perform V gene, J gene and CDR3 annotation of TCR sequences. TCRs were defined as expanded if a significant change between any two time points was detected under a Poisson model with p below 0.0001. Abundances of TCRs were expressed as counts per million after normalisation to the total number of TCRs sequenced in each sample. TRAV1-2 paired with TRAJ12, TRAJ20 or TRAJ33 defined MAIT TCRs, while TRAV10 paired with TRAJ18 defined iNKT TCRs. A search of VDJdb, accessed on 1 November 2021, was run for TCRs annotated to CMV, EBV and SARS-CoV-2, with TCRs annotated for multiple antigens excluded. TCRdb itself trimmed the public reads at Q25 with fastp, ran MiXCR and retained productive beta chains. Identical CDR3 protein sequences are pooled into one entry, listed with their most common genes and DNA. For this entry, the V and J calls and clone size follow TCRdb and not the study's own pipeline. For this sample the table gives around 55,000 distinct CDR3 sequences, of which 9.5% to 15% were detected only once. The leading ten clones occupy 3.5% to 4.5% of the sample.

The CDR3 spans 13 residues, from the cysteine through the phenylalanine. CDR3 DNA only is kept here, 39 bases in frame from base 1. CDR1 DFQATT and CDR2 SNEGSKA are derived from the germline V gene (reference sequence). The trim is 1 base for V and 10 bases for J, with a gap of 11 bases between the germline ends. This clonotype has at least ten counts. No antigen is known for it. One base away there is no much larger clone; base qualities are not given. This was a case-control study nested in a cohort of healthcare workers in London, UK, who had nasopharyngeal swab PCR tests and blood samples taken every week. Healthcare workers were recruited between 23 and 31 March 2020, during the week of the UK lockdown, and were followed weekly for up to about 15 weeks.

The clonotype comes from an adult who was a healthcare worker with PCR-confirmed SARS-CoV-2 infection or an uninfected control (not recorded which). The rearrangement combines TRBV20-1 with TRBJ1-6, with no D gene named confidently. Sequenced: whole blood. In nucleotides, the sequence is TGCAGTGCTAGAGCATTTGAGGGATCACCCCTCCACTTT. It specifies CSARAFEGSPLHF.